The 19 T cell receptor beta chains below come from one sample, sequenced in a study of neurological immune-mediated disorders (dated by TCRdb to the late 2010s). Read against the paper, the sample's time point label means: longitudinal time-point 2. Libraries came from 5' RACE. The sample was run on an Illumina HiSeq 2500. In-frame beta chains were kept once TCRdb had trimmed the public reads at Q25 with fastp and called clones with MiXCR. Rows matching on CDR3 protein sequence are summarized as one entry with the most common DNA and genes. This sample has 57,000 or so distinct CDR3 sequences in its table, and roughly 9.7% of those were observed once. The top ten hold 12% of the sample. Sequenced: PBMCs. These TCRs come from a young man in good health.

Ten or more counts support this clonotype. The J gene is TRBJ2-5, the V gene TRBV4-1; 9 positions agree with TRBD2. CDR3 length: 15 residues. After removal of 0 bases from V and 4 bases from J, the junction contained 3 bases not matched to a gene. Germline loops: CDR1 MGHRA, CDR2 YSYEKL. This CDR3 is CASSQDAGGVETQYF. CDR3 in DNA: TGCGCCAGCAGCCAAGACGCGGGAGGGGTAGAGACCCAGTACTTC.

The chain carries TRBV12-3 or TRBV12-4 and TRBJ1-1, with D maybe TRBD1 (6 bases). CDR3 size: 15 residues. V gave up 7 bases and J gave up 2 bases, with 17 bases separating them. CDR3 bases: TGTGCCAGCACCAATAGCGGGACACCTAACACTGAAGCTTTCTTT. Protein: CASTNSGTPNTEAFF.

This clonotype was seen ten or more times. The V call is TRBV9, the J call TRBJ2-2; D possibly corresponds to TRBD2 (7 bases). CDR1 and CDR2 (germline): SGDLS, YYNGEE. Deletions cut 3 bases from V and 1 base from J, with 19 bases between. The CDR3 runs 18 residues. The CDR3 DNA reads TGTGCCAGCAGCGCCTTCGGGGGGCAGGCTGGGAACACCGGGGAGCTGTTTTTT. This codes for CASSAFGGQAGNTGELFF.

Only one count was recorded for this clonotype. The chain carries TRBV28 and TRBJ2-7, with 7 bases fitting TRBD2. CDR3 size: 14 residues. J gave up 9 bases and V 7 bases, and 15 bases lay outside the gene matches. CDR1 is MDHEN, CDR2 SYDVKM, per germline. CDR3 DNA: TGTGCCAGCATCTCCGAGGGGCGGGAGAGGGGGCAGTACTTC. Protein sequence: CASISEGRERGQYF. The full variable domain, in which reference TRBV28 and TRBJ2-7 provide the parts outside the CDR3, is DVKVTQSSRYLVKRTGEKVFLECVQDMDHENMFWYRQDPGLGLRLIYFSYDVKMKEKGDIPEGYSVSREKKERFSLILESASTNQTSMYLCASISEGRERGQYFGPGTRLTVT.

This clonotype has at least ten counts. This chain joins TRBV2 and TRBJ1-1; maybe TRBD1 (5 bases). The CDR3 extends over 15 amino acids. The V gene's germline CDR1 is SNHLY and CDR2 FYNNEI. Trimming left V 0 bases short and J 0 bases short, with 8 bases between. Here the CDR3 reads CASSEAGGMNTEAFF. CDR3 DNA sequence: TGTGCCAGCAGTGAAGCCGGGGGGATGAACACTGAAGCTTTCTTT.

In the case of this clonotype: A read error may produce the germline difference seen at one junction end. V gene TRBV7-3 combines with J gene TRBJ1-2, with 10 bases fitting TRBD1. This CDR3 comprises 14 residues. CDR1 is SGHTA, CDR2 FQGTGA, per germline. CDR3 nucleotide sequence: TGTGCCAACAGCTTACCGGGACAGGGGAGAGGCTACACCTTC. It translates to CANSLPGQGRGYTF.

This clonotype was counted at least ten times. This chain connects TRBV12-3 or TRBV12-4 to TRBJ2-3, with TRBD2 matching 14 bases. The CDR3 runs 16 residues. V was clipped by 6 bases and J by 4 bases; unmatched bases: 6. Here the CDR3 reads CASRWTSGRWPDTQYF. DNA for the CDR3: TGTGCCAGCAGATGGACTAGCGGGAGGTGGCCAGATACGCAGTATTTT.

This clonotype was found a few times. CDR3 in amino acids: CASSVDRGGDDEQYF. Written as DNA, the CDR3 is TGTGCCAGCAGCGTAGATCGGGGAGGCGACGACGAGCAGTACTTC. This chain connects TRBV9 to TRBJ2-7; D might be TRBD2 (6 bases). This CDR3 comprises 15 residues. V lost 0 bases to trimming and J lost 5 bases, with 15 bases between them. The germline CDR1 and CDR2 sequences are SGDLS and YYNGEE. The full variable domain, its missing parts supplied by reference TRBV9 and TRBJ2-7, is DSGVTQTPKHLITATGQRVTLRCSPRSGDLSVYWYQQSLDQGLQFLIQYYNGEERAKGNILERFSAQQFPDLHSELNLSSLELGDSALYFCASSVDRGGDDEQYFGPGTRLTVT.

This clonotype was observed at least ten times. This chain joins TRBV3-1 and TRBJ2-7; D ambiguous. CDR3 size: 14 residues. Germline-derived CDR1 and CDR2 are LGHDT and YNNKEL (reference sequence). V was clipped by 5 bases and J by 4 bases, with 15 bases between them. The CDR3 is CASSDNSRPYEQYF. CDR3 DNA sequence: TGTGCCAGCAGCGATAACAGCCGACCTTACGAGCAGTACTTC.

This clonotype has only a few counts. The CDR3 DNA sequence: TGTGCCAGCAGAGCGACAGGGGGAGAGACCCAGTACTTC. It yields the protein CASRATGGETQYF. The chain joins TRBV11-1 to TRBJ2-5, with TRBD1 identical over 9 bases. Germline lookup yields CDR1 SGHAT and CDR2 FQDESV (reference sequence). The CDR3 is made up of 13 amino acids. V trimming: 6 bases; J trimming: 4 bases; junction bases outside the gene matches: 3.

This clonotype was recorded at least ten times. The chain has TRBV10-3 and TRBJ1-6; a weak D match, TRBD1 (5 bases). Trimming removed 6 bases at V and 7 bases at J, with 13 bases between. The CDR3 runs to 14 residues. CDR1 is ENHRY, CDR2 SYGVKD, per germline. The chain's CDR3 is CAISAGRGNSPLHF. In nucleotides, the CDR3 is TGTGCCATCAGCGCTGGACGGGGGAATTCACCCCTCCACTTT.

Ten or more counts support this clonotype. The chain carries TRBV29-1 and TRBJ2-5; D gene unclear. V lost 3 bases to trimming and J lost 1 base, with 6 bases between them. Germline assignment: CDR1 SQVTM and CDR2 ANQGSEA. This CDR3 region has 12 residues. In DNA, the CDR3 is TGCAGCGTTGAGGAGATCCAAGAGACCCAGTACTTC. Its translation: CSVEEIQETQYF. The entire variable domain, with the rest obtained from reference TRBV29-1 and TRBJ2-5, is as follows: SAVISQKPSRDICQRGTSLTIQCQVDSQVTMMFWYRQQPGQSLTLIATANQGSEATYESGFVIDKFPISRPNLTFSTLTVSNMSPEDSSIYLCSVEEIQETQYFGPGTRLLVL.

This clonotype was seen repeatedly, ten times or more. The chain joins TRBV20-1 to TRBJ2-7; TRBD2 matches 15 bases. The CDR3 runs to 18 residues. The germline V gene encodes CDR1 DFQATT and CDR2 SNEGSKA (reference sequence). Unmatched junction bases numbered 12, after V lost 6 bases and J lost 0 bases. Here the CDR3 reads CSAPNTGLAGGHSYEQYF. The CDR3 DNA reads TGCAGTGCACCGAATACGGGACTAGCGGGAGGCCACTCCTACGAGCAGTACTTC.

This clonotype was recorded at least ten times. The chain combines TRBV20-1 with TRBJ2-3; D unclear. Germline values: CDR1 DFQATT, CDR2 SNEGSKA (reference sequence). With 0 bases removed from V and 5 bases from J, the gap between germline ends came to 12 bases. This CDR3 has 14 amino acids. The CDR3 spells CSARDRLTGDTQYF. CDR3 DNA: TGCAGTGCTAGAGATCGTCTCACGGGAGATACGCAGTATTTT.

This clonotype has a count of ten or more. The V call is TRBV20-1, the J call TRBJ2-1; maybe TRBD1 (5 bases). The CDR3 has 14 residues. V lost 0 bases and J lost 4, with 10 bases in between. Per the germline V gene, CDR1 is DFQATT and CDR2 is SNEGSKA (reference sequence). Here the CDR3 reads CSAREAAGYNEQFF. The CDR3, as DNA: TGCAGTGCTAGAGAGGCTGCAGGGTACAATGAGCAGTTCTTC.

Many counts were recorded for this clonotype. The chain links TRBV29-1 to TRBJ2-1; D remains ambiguous. CDR3 length: 14 amino acids. V lost 7 bases to trimming and J lost 0 bases, with 13 bases between them. CDR1 is SQVTM, CDR2 ANQGSEA, per germline. The CDR3 DNA sequence: TGCAGCGCAACACCGGTCAACTCCTACAATGAGCAGTTCTTC. Translation gives CSATPVNSYNEQFF.

The J gene is TRBJ2-1, the V gene TRBV6-2 or TRBV6-3, with 10 bases fitting TRBD2. Germline trimming cut 6 bases from V and 9 bases from J; bases unmatched to any gene: 11. This CDR3 is built from 15 residues. CDR1 MNHEY and CDR2 SVGEGT come from the germline V gene. CDR3 residues: CASSPLAGAYGEQFF. The CDR3 DNA reads as TGTGCCAGCAGCCCCCTAGCGGGAGCGTACGGTGAGCAGTTCTTC.

This clonotype was detected only a few times. The chain employs TRBV7-8 and TRBJ2-4; D could derive from TRBD1 or TRBD2 (6 bases each). Trimming removed 1 base from V and 6 bases from J, with 16 bases in between. The CDR3 is 16 residues long. Germline V lookup: CDR1 SGHVS, CDR2 FQNEAQ. This chain's CDR3 is CASSLDSGGAANIQYF. The CDR3 DNA is TGTGCCAGCAGCTTAGACTCCGGGGGCGCTGCAAACATTCAGTACTTC.

There are many counts of this clonotype. The CDR3 nucleotides are TGTGCCAGCCGCGAAAAGGGACTTAGGGAGCAGTTCTTC. Translation: CASREKGLREQFF. This chain uses TRBV3-1 with TRBJ2-1, with a possible D match to TRBD2 (6 bases). From germline, CDR1 is LGHDT and CDR2 YNNKEL (reference sequence). CDR3 length: 13 amino acids. V lost 8 bases and J 10 bases, leaving 18 bases between the germline ends.